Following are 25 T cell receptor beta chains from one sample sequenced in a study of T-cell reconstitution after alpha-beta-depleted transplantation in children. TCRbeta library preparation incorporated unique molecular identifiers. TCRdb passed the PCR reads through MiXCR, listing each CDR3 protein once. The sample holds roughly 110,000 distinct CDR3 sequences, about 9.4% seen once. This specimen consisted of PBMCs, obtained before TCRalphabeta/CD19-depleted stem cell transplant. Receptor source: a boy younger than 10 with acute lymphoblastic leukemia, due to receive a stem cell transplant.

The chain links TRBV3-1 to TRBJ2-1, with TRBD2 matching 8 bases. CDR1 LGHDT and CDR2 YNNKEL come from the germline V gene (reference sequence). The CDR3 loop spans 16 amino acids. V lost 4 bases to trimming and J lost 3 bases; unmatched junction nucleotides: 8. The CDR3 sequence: CASSPMSGSGYNEQFF. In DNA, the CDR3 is TGTGCCAGCAGCCCCATGAGCGGGAGCGGCTACAATGAGCAGTTCTTC.

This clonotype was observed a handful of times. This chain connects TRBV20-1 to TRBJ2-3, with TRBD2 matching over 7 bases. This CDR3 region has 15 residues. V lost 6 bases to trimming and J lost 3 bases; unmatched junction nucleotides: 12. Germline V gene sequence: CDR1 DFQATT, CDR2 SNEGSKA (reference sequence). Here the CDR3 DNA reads TGCAGTGCCTCGGGAGCGGGGTCAGGTACAGATACGCAGTATTTT. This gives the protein CSASGAGSGTDTQYF.

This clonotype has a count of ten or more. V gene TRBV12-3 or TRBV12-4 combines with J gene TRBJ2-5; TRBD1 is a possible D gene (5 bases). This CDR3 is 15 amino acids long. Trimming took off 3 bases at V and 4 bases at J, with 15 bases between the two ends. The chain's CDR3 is CASSFTASQGETQYF. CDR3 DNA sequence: TGTGCCAGCAGTTTTACTGCTAGTCAGGGAGAGACCCAGTACTTC.

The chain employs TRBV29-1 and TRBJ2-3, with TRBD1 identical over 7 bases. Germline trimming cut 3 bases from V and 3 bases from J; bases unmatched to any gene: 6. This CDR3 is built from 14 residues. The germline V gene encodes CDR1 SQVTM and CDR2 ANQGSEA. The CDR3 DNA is TGCAGCGTTGAGGACAGGACAACGACAGATACGCAGTATTTT. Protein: CSVEDRTTTDTQYF.

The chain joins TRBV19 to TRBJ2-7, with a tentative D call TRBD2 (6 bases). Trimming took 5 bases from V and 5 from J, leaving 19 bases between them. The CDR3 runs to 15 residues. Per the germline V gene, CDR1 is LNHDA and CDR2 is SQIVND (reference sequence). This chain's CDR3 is CASSASSVMAHEQYF. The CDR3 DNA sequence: TGTGCCAGTAGTGCTTCTAGCGTTATGGCCCACGAGCAGTACTTC.

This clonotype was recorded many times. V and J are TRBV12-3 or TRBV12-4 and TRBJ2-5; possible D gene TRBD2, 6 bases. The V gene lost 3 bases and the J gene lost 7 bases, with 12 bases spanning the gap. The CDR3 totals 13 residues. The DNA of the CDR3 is TGTGCCAGCAGTTTGGGACTCAAAGGGACCCAGTACTTC. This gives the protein CASSLGLKGTQYF.

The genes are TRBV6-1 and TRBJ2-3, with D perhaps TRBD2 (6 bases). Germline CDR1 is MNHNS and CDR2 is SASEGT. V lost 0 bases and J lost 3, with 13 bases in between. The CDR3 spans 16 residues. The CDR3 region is CASSEARGRLTDTQYF. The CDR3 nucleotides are TGTGCCAGCAGTGAAGCGCGGGGTCGATTGACAGATACGCAGTATTTT.

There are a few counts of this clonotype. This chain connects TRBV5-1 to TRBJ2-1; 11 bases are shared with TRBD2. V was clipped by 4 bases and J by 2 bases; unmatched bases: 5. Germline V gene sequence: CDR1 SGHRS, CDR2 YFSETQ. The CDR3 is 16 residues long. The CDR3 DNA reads TGCGCCAGCAGCCGGGTAGCGGGAGGGGCCTACAATGAGCAGTTCTTC. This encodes CASSRVAGGAYNEQFF.

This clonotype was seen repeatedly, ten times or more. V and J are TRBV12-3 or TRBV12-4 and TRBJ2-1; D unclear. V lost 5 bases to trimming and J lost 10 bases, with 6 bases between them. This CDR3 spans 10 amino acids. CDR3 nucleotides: TGTGCCAGCAGTCAAGGGGAGCAGTTCTTC. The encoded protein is CASSQGEQFF.

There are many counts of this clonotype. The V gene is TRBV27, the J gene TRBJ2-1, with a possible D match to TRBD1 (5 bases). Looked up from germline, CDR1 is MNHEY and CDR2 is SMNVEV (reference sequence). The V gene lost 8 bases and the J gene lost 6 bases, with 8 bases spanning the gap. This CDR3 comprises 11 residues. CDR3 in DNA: TGTGCCAGCCTGACAGTCAATGAGCAGTTCTTC. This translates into CASLTVNEQFF.

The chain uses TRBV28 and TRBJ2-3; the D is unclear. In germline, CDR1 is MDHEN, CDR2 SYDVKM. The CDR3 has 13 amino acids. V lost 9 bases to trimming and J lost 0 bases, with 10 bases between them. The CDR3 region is CASTTSSTDTQYF. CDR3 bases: TGTGCCAGTACAACCTCTAGCACAGATACGCAGTATTTT.

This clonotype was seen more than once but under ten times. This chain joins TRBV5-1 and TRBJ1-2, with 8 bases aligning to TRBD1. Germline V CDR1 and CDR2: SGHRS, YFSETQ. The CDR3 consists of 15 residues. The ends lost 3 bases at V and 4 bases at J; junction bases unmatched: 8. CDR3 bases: TGCGCCAGCAGCTCGACCCCAACAGGGGGCTATGGCTACACCTTC. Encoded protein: CASSSTPTGGYGYTF.

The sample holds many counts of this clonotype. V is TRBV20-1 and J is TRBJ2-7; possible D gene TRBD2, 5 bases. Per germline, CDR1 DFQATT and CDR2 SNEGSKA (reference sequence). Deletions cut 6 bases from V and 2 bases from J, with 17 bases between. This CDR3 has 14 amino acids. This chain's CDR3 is CSARTDTPAYEQYF. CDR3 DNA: TGCAGTGCAAGGACTGATACCCCGGCCTACGAGCAGTACTTC.

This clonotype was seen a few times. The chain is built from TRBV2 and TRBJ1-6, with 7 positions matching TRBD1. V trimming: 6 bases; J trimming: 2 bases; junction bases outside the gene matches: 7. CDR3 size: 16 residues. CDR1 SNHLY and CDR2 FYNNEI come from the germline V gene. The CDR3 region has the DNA TGTGCCAGCAGGGCTCGGGACAGAACCTATAATTCACCCCTCCACTTT. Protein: CASRARDRTYNSPLHF.

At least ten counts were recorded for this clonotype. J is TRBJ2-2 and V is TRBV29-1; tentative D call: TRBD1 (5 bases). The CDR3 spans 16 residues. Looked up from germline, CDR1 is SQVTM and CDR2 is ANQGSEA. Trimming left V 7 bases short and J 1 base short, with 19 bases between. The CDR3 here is CSARLAQGRNTGELFF. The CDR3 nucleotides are TGCAGCGCCCGATTGGCGCAGGGTCGGAACACCGGGGAGCTGTTTTTT.

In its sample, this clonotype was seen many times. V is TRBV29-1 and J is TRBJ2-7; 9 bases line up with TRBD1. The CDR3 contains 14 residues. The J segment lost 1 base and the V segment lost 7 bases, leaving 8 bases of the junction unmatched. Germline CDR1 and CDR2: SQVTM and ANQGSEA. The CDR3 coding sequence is TGCAGCGCCGTTTCGACAGGGGGATCCTACGAGCAGTACTTC. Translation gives CSAVSTGGSYEQYF.

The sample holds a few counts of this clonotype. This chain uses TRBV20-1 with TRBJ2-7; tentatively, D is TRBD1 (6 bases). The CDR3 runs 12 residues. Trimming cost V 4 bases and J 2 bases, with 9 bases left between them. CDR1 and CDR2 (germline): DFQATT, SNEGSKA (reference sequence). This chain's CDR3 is CSANRVTYEQYF. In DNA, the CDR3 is TGCAGTGCTAACAGGGTGACCTACGAGCAGTACTTC.

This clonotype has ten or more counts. In DNA, the CDR3 is TGTGCCAGCAGCTTCGACGGATTCTACGAGCAGTACTTC. It specifies CASSFDGFYEQYF. This chain links TRBV7-9 with TRBJ2-7; D not certain. Trimming removed 3 bases at V and 3 bases at J, with 9 bases between. Germline V CDR1 and CDR2: SEHNR, FQNEAQ (reference sequence). The CDR3 spans 13 residues. The complete variable domain, with remaining parts taken from reference TRBV7-9 and TRBJ2-7, reads DTGVSQNPRHKITKRGQNVTFRCDPISEHNRLYWYRQTLGQGPEFLTYFQNEAQLEKSRLLSDRFSAERPKGSFSTLEIQRTEQGDSAMYLCASSFDGFYEQYFGPGTRLTVT.

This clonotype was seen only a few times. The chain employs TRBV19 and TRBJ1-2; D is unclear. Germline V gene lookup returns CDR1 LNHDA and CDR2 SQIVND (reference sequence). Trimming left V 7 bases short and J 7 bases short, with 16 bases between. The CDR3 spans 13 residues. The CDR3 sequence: CASIDGGRFGYTF. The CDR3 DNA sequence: TGTGCCAGTATCGACGGAGGGAGATTTGGCTACACCTTC.

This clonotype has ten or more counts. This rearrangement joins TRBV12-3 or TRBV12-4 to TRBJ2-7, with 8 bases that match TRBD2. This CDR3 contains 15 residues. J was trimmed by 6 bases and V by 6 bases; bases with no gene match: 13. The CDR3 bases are TGTGCCAGCAGCTGGGGAACTAGCGGAAGCGGCGAGCAGTACTTC. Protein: CASSWGTSGSGEQYF.

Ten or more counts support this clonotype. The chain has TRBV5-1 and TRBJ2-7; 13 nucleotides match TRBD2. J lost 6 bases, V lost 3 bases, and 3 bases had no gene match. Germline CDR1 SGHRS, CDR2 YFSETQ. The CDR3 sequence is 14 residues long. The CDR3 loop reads CASSSGLAGLEQYF. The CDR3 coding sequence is TGCGCCAGCAGCTCGGGACTAGCGGGACTCGAGCAGTACTTC.

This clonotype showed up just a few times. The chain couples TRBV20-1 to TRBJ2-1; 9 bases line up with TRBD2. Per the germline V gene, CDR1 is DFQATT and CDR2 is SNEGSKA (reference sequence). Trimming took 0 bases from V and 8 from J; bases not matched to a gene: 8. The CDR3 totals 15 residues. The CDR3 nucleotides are TGCAGTGCTAGAGATGCGGCGGGAGGGCCGGATGAGCAGTTCTTC. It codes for CSARDAAGGPDEQFF.

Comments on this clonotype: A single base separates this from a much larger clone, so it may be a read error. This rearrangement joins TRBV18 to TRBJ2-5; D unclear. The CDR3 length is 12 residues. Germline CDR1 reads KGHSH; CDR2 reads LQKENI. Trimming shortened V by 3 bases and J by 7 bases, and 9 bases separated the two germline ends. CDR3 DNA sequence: TGTGCCAGCTCACCGACCATGGGGACCCAGTACTTC. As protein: CASSPTMGTQYF.

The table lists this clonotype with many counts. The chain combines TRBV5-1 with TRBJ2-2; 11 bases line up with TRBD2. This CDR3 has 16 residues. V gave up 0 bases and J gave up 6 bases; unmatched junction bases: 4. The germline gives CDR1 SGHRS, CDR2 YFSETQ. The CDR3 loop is CASSLGLAGGPGELFF. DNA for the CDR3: TGCGCCAGCAGCTTGGGTCTAGCGGGAGGACCCGGGGAGCTGTTTTTT.

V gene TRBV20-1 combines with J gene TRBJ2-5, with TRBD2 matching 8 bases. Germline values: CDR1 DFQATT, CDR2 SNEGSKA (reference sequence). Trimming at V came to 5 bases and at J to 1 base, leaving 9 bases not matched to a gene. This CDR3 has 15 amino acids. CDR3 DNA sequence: TGCAGTGCTCCGGGACTAGTGTCGTCCCAAGAGACCCAGTACTTC. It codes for CSAPGLVSSQETQYF.